Each of the 9 T cell receptor beta chains below was sequenced from the same sample in a study of spatial heterogeneity in lung cancer. General study points: Counts that tracked tumor mutation counts were those of expanded intratumoral alpha and beta TCRs.

TCRdb analysed the 5' RACE reads with MiXCR anew, one entry per CDR3 protein. The data contain a few thousand distinct CDR3 sequences, roughly 8.2% of them singletons. Their antigens are not known. Time point noted: sample taken at primary tumor resection. This specimen consisted of lung tumor tissue, obtained at surgery. The receptor set was obtained from a female donor with early-stage non-small cell lung cancer.

The chain is built from TRBV19 and TRBJ1-2, with D possibly matching TRBD1 (6 bases). The V end was cut by 9 bases, the J end by 3 bases, with 20 bases between. There are 15 residues in the CDR3. Germline loops: CDR1 LNHDA, CDR2 SQIVND (reference sequence). In nucleotides, the CDR3 is TGTGCCAGCCCCCTGTCCCTAACAGGGCACTATGGCTACACCTTC. It is translated as CASPLSLTGHYGYTF.

In its sample, this clonotype was seen a few times. This sequence joins TRBV19 and TRBJ1-1; D unclear. Trimming removed 5 bases from V and 1 base from J, with 20 bases in between. Germline V lookup: CDR1 LNHDA, CDR2 SQIVND (reference sequence). The CDR3 spans 17 residues. CDR3 amino acids: CASSEWAKKWRNTEAFF. CDR3 sequence (DNA): TGTGCCAGTAGTGAATGGGCGAAAAAATGGAGGAACACTGAAGCTTTCTTT.

This clonotype was counted ten times or more. V usage is TRBV6-5 and J usage is TRBJ2-3; perhaps TRBD2 as D (6 bases). Germline loops: CDR1 MNHEY, CDR2 SVGAGI. The CDR3 runs 15 residues. The germline V and J ends were trimmed by 5 bases and 4 bases, with 16 bases remaining between them. CDR3 sequence: CASSTTRYPSDTQYF. DNA for the CDR3: TGTGCCAGCAGTACGACTAGGTATCCGTCAGATACGCAGTATTTT.

As to this clonotype: Being one base from a much bigger clone, this may be a read error. This is likely a read error, given that the CDR3 carries no conserved phenylalanine or tryptophan at its end. V and J are TRBV28 and TRBJ2-1; 9 nucleotides align to TRBD2. The junction had 10 bases not matched to a gene; V was cut back by 8 bases and J by 5 bases. The CDR3 is made up of 15 amino acids. Per the germline V gene, CDR1 is MDHEN and CDR2 is SYDVKM. The CDR3, as DNA: TGTGCCAGCCGGACCAGGACTAGCGACAACAATGAGCAGTTCTTA. It yields the protein CASRTRTSDNNEQFL.

This clonotype showed up just a few times. The J gene is TRBJ2-2, the V gene TRBV19, with 7 bases identical to TRBD1. The CDR3 sequence is 14 residues long. Germline V gene sequence: CDR1 LNHDA, CDR2 SQIVND (reference sequence). After removal of 7 bases from V and 1 base from J, the junction contained 3 bases not matched to a gene. Here the CDR3 DNA reads TGTGCCAGTAACAGGGGACAGAACACCGGGGAGCTGTTTTTT. This translates into CASNRGQNTGELFF.

A few counts support this clonotype. V is TRBV4-2 and J is TRBJ2-5; TRBD2 agrees at 8 bases. The germline V gene encodes CDR1 LGHNA and CDR2 YNFKEQ. The CDR3 spans 15 residues. After removal of 4 bases from V and 5 bases from J, the junction contained 9 bases not matched to a gene. CDR3 residues: CASSPTGGWEETQYF. The CDR3 nucleotides are TGTGCCAGCAGCCCGACGGGAGGGTGGGAGGAGACCCAGTACTTC.

This clonotype was found many times. The rearrangement uses TRBV15 and TRBJ1-1; D is unclear. V was cut by 1 base and J by 6 bases, with 9 bases left in between. Germline loops: CDR1 LNHNV, CDR2 YYDKDF (reference sequence). This CDR3 contains 13 residues. CDR3 coding DNA: TGTGCCACCAGCAGAGGAGGGTTCGCTGAAGCTTTCTTT. It codes for CATSRGGFAEAFF.

This clonotype was recorded at least ten times. This chain joins TRBV28 and TRBJ2-2; D is unresolved. V dropped 5 bases and J dropped 0 bases, with 10 bases sitting between them. CDR1 and CDR2 from the germline V gene are MDHEN and SYDVKM. The CDR3 spans 15 residues. DNA of the CDR3: TGTGCCAGCAGTCCCCCCCGACCGAACACCGGGGAGCTGTTTTTT. Translation: CASSPPRPNTGELFF. Variable domain in full (rest from reference TRBV28 and TRBJ2-2): DVKVTQSSRYLVKRTGEKVFLECVQDMDHENMFWYRQDPGLGLRLIYFSYDVKMKEKGDIPEGYSVSREKKERFSLILESASTNQTSMYLCASSPPRPNTGELFFGEGSRLTVL.

In DNA form, the CDR3 reads TGTGCCAGCAGCTTCTCAGATGGCTACACCTTC. Protein: CASSFSDGYTF. This chain links TRBV7-9 with TRBJ1-2; D gene uncertain. CDR1 and CDR2 from the germline V gene are SEHNR and FQNEAQ (reference sequence). V was cut by 3 bases and J by 6 bases, with 5 bases left in between. The CDR3 runs to 11 residues.